This TCR beta chain stems from a study of blood T cell repertoires in COVID-19. Study summary: Material from acute and convalescent COVID-19 was sourced from the United States, Italy and Spain. Sources were T cells, B-cell-depleted T cells, or PBMCs; the material itself was cDNA or gDNA.

This clone was seen more than once but under ten times. The same CDR3 arises from other DNA sequences in this sample as well. Seattle enrolled patients during active infection and tracked them longitudinally. Source study methods: Amplification of reference gene primers provided the estimated nucleated cell counts. Repertoires were generated with immunoSEQ multiplex PCR, while TCRdb's copy carries only in-frame clones and drops some. Clone size and the V and J calls come from that table; the DNA yielded D and trimming. Of roughly 400,000 clones in the sample, 87% are singletons; the top ten hold about 2.5%. The source of this sequence is a woman aged 60 to 75 with COVID-19, enrolled during active disease. Sequencing input: peripheral blood.

The CDR3 DNA reads TGTGCCAGCAGTTTAAGGGGTAACTATGGCTACACCTTC. This gives the protein CASSLRGNYGYTF. J is TRBJ1-2 and V is TRBV12-3 or TRBV12-4, with D tentatively TRBD1 (5 bases). The CDR3 runs to 13 residues. Trimming removed 2 bases at V and 1 base at J, with 5 bases between.